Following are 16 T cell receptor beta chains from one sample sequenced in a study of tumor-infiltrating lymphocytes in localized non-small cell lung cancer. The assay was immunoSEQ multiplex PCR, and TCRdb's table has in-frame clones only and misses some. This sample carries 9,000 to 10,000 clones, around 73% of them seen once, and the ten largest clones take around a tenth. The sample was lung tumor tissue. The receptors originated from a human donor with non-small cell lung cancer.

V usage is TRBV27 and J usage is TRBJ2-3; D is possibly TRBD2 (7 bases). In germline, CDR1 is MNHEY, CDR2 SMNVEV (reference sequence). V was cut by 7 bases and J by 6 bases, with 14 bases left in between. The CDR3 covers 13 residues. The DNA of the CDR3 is TGTGCCAGCAAGGTTCGGGGGGCGGATACGCAGTATTTT. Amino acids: CASKVRGADTQYF.

CDR3 residues: CAISGQGQGATEAFF. CDR3 sequence (DNA): TGTGCCATCAGTGGACAGGGACAGGGGGCCACTGAAGCTTTCTTT. The V and J genes are TRBV10-3 and TRBJ1-1; 12 positions match TRBD1. The CDR3 runs 15 residues. V gave up 4 bases and J gave up 4 bases; unmatched junction bases: 4. Germline lookup yields CDR1 ENHRY and CDR2 SYGVKD.

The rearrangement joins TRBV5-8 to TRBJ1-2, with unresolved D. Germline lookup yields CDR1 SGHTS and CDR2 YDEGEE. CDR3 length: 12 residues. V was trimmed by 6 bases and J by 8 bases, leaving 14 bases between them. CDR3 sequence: CASTQGLLGYTF. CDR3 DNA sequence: TGTGCCAGCACTCAAGGGTTGCTGGGCTACACCTTC.

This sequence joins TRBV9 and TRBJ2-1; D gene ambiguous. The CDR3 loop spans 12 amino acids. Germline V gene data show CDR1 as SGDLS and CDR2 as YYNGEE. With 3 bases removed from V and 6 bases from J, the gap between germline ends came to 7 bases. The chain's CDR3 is CASSASLNEQFF. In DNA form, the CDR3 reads TGTGCCAGCAGCGCCAGCCTCAATGAGCAGTTCTTC. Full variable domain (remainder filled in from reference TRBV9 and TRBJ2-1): DSGVTQTPKHLITATGQRVTLRCSPRSGDLSVYWYQQSLDQGLQFLIQYYNGEERAKGNILERFSAQQFPDLHSELNLSSLELGDSALYFCASSASLNEQFFGPGTRLTVL.

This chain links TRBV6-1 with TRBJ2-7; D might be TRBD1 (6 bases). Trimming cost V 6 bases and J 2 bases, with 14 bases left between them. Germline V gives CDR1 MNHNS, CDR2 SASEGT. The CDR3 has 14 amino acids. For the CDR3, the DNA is TGTGCCAGCAGGCAGGGGATCTGGACCTACGAGCAGTACTTC. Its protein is CASRQGIWTYEQYF.

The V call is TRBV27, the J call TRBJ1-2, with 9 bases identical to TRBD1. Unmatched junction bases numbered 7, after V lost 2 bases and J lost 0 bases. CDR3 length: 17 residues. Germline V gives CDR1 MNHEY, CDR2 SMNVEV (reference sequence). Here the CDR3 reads CASSLKGTGLANYGYTF. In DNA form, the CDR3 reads TGTGCCAGCAGTTTAAAAGGGACAGGGTTAGCTAACTATGGCTACACCTTC.

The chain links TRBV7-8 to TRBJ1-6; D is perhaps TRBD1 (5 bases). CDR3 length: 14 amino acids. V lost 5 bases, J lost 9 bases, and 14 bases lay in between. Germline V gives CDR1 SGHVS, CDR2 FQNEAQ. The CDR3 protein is CASSATVGGSPLHF. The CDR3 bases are TGTGCCAGCAGCGCGACAGTGGGCGGTTCACCCCTCCACTTT.

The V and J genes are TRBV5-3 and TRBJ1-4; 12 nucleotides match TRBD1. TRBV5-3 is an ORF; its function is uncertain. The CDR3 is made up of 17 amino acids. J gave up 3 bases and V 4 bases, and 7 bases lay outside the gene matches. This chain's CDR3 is CARSGDRGRLANEKLFF. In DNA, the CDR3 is TGTGCCAGAAGCGGGGACAGGGGGCGTCTTGCTAATGAAAAACTGTTTTTT.

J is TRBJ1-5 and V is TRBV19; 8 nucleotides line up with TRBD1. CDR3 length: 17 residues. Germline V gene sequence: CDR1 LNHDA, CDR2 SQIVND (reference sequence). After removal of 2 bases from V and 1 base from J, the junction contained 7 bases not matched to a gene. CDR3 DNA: TGTGCCAGTAGTATAAAAGGGACAGGTGGGAGCAATCAGCCCCAGCATTTT. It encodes CASSIKGTGGSNQPQHF.

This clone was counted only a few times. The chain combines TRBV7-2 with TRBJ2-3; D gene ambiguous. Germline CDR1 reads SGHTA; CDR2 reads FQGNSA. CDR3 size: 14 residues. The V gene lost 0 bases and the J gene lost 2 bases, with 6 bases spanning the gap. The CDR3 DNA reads TGTGCCAGCAGCTTAGCGCAGGTCACAGATACGCAGTATTTT. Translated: CASSLAQVTDTQYF.

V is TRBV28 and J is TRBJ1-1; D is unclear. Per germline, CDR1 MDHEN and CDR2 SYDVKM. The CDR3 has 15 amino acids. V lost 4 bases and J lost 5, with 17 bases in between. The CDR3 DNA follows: TGTGCCAGCAGTTCCTATATAGGCCTCGCGACTGAAGCTTTCTTT. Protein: CASSSYIGLATEAFF.

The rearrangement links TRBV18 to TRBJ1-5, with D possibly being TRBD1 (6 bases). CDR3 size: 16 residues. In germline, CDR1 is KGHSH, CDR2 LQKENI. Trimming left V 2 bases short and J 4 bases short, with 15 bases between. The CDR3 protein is CASSPVGRGDNQPQHF. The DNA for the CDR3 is TGTGCCAGCTCACCAGTGGGCAGGGGCGATAATCAGCCCCAGCATTTT.

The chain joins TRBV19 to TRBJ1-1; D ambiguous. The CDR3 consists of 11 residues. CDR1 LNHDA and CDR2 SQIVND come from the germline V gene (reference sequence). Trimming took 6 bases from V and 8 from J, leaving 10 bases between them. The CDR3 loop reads CASSDWGEAFF. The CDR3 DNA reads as TGTGCCAGTAGCGATTGGGGAGAAGCTTTCTTT. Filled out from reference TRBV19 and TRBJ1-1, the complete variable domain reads DGGITQSPKYLFRKEGQNVTLSCEQNLNHDAMYWYRQDPGQGLRLIYYSQIVNDFQKGDIAEGYSVSREKKESFPLTVTSAQKNPTAFYLCASSDWGEAFFGQGTRLTVV.

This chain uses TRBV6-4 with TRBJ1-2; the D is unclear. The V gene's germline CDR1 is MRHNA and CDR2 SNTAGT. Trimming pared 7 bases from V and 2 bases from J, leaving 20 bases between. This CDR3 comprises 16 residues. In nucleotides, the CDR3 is TGTGCCAGCAAACTGGAGGCAGGATCCTTGAACTATGGCTACACCTTC. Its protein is CASKLEAGSLNYGYTF.

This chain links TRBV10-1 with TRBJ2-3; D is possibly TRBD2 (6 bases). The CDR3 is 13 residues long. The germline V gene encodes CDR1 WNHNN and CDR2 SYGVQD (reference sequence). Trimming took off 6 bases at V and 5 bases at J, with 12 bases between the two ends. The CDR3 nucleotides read TGCGCCAGCAGCGGAGGGGCGGGAGATACGCAGTATTTT. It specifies CASSGGAGDTQYF.

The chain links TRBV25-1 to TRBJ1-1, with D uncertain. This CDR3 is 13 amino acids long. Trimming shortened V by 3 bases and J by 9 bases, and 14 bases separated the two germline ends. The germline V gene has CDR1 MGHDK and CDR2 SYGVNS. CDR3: CASSDGKGPQAFF. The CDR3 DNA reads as TGTGCCAGCAGTGATGGAAAGGGCCCCCAAGCTTTCTTT.